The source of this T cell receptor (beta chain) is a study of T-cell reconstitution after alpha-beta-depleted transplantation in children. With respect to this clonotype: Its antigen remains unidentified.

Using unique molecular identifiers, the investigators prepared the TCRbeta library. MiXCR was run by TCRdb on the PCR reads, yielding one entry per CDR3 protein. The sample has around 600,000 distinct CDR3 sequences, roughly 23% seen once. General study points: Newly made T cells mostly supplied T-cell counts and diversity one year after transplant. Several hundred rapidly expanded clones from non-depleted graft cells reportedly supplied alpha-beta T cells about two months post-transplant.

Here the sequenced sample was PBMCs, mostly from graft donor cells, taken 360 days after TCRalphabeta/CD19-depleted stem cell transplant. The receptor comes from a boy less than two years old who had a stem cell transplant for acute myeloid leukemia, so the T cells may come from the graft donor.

The CDR3 DNA reads TGTGCCAGCAGCTTAGTCCTAGCGGGGAAAGAGACCCAGTACTTC. It is translated as CASSLVLAGKETQYF. V is TRBV11-2 and J is TRBJ2-5; 9 bases fit TRBD2. The length of the CDR3 is 15 residues. Germline V gives CDR1 SGHAT, CDR2 FQNNGV. Trimming removed 1 base from V and 3 bases from J; junction bases left unmatched: 3.